This T cell receptor (beta chain) is from a study of blood T cell repertoires in COVID-19. Overall study context: Sources were T cells, B-cell-depleted T cells, or PBMCs; the material itself was cDNA or gDNA.

Participants came from roughly 23 US areas, aged about 18 to 100 years. Clinical histories supplied by participants themselves formed the basis of cohort assignment. Profiling relied on immunoSEQ multiplex PCR, and the TCRdb table lists in-frame clones only, not all of them. This sample has about 180,000 clones, with around 80% found just once. CDR1 is SGHVS, CDR2 FNYEAQ, per germline. This CDR3 spans 15 amino acids. V gave up 2 bases and J gave up 2 bases; unmatched junction bases: 2. The sequence came from a man aged 50 or older who had recovered from COVID-19. The sequenced material came from PBMCs or T cells enriched from blood (not recorded which). The chain has TRBV7-6 and TRBJ1-3, with 8 bases that match TRBD1. The chain's CDR3 is CASSLSTGAGNTIYF. CDR3 DNA: TGTGCCAGCAGCTTATCGACAGGGGCTGGAAACACCATATATTTT.